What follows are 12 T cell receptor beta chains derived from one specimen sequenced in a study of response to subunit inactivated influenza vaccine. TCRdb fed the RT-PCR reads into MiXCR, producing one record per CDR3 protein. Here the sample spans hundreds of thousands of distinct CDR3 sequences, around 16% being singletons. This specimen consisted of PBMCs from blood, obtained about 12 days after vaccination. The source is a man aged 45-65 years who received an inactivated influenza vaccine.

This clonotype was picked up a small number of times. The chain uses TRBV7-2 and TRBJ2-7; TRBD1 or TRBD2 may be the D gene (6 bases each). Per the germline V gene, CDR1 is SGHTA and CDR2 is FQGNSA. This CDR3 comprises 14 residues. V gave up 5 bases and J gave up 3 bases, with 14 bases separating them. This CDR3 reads CASSNRGASYEQYF. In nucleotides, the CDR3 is TGTGCCAGCAGCAATAGGGGGGCCAGCTACGAGCAGTACTTC. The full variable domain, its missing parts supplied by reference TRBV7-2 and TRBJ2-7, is GAGVSQSPSNKVTEKGKDVELRCDPISGHTALYWYRQSLGQGLEFLIYFQGNSAPDKSGLPSDRFSAERTGGSVSTLTIQRTQQEDSAVYLCASSNRGASYEQYFGPGTRLTVT.

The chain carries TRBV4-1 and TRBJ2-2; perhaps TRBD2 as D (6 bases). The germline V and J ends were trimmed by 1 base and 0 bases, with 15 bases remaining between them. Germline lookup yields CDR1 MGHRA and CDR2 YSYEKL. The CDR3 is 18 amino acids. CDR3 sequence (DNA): TGCGCCAGCAGCCAAGTATTCATGGGGGGACCGAACACCGGGGAGCTGTTTTTT. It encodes CASSQVFMGGPNTGELFF.

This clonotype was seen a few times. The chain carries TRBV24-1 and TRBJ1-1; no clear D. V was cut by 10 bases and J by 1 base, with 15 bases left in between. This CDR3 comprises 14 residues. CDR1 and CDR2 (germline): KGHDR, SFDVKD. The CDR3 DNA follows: TGTGCCACAAGCAGCGGGAGGAGGAACACTGAAGCTTTCTTT. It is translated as CATSSGRRNTEAFF.

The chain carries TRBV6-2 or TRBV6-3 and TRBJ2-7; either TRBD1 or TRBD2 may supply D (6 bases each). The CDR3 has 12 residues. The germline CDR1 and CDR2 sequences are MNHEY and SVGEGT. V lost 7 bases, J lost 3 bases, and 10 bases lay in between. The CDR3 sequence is CASTGALYEQYF. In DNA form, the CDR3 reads TGTGCCAGCACGGGGGCACTCTACGAGCAGTACTTC.

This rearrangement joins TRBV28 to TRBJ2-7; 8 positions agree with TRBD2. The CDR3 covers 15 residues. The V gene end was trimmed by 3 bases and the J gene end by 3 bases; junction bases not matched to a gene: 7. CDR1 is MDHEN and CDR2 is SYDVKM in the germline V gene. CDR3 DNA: TGTGCCAGCAGTTTCACTAGCGGAGTGATCTACGAGCAGTACTTC. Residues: CASSFTSGVIYEQYF.

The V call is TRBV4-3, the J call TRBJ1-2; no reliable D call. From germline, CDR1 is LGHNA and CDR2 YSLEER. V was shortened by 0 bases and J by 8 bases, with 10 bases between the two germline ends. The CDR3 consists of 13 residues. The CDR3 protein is CASSQEAGSGYTF. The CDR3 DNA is TGCGCCAGCAGCCAAGAAGCCGGTTCCGGCTACACCTTC.

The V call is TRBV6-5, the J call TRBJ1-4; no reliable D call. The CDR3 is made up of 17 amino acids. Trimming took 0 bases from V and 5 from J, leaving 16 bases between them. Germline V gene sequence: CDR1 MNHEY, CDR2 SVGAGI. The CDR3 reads CASSYSPSRPDNEKLFF. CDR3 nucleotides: TGTGCCAGCAGTTACTCCCCGTCGAGGCCCGACAATGAAAAACTGTTTTTT.

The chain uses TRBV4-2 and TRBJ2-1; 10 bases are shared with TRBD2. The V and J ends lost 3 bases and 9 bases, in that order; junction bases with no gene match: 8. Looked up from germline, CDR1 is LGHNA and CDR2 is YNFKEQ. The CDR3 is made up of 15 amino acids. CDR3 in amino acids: CASSHPSGGAAEQFF. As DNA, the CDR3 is TGTGCCAGCAGCCACCCAAGCGGGGGGGCTGCTGAGCAGTTCTTC.

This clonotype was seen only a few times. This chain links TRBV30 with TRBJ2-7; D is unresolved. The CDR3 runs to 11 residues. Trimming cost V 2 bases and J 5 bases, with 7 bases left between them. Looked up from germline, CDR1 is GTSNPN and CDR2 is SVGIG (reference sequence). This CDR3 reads CAWSQPDEQYF. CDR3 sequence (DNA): TGTGCCTGGAGTCAACCCGACGAGCAGTACTTC.

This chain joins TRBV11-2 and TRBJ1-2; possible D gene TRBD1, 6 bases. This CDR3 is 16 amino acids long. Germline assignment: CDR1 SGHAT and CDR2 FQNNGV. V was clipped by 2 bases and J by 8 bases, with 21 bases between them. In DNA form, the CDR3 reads TGTGCCAGCAGCTTACCCTTTGGACAGAACGAGAAGGGCTACACCTTC. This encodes CASSLPFGQNEKGYTF.

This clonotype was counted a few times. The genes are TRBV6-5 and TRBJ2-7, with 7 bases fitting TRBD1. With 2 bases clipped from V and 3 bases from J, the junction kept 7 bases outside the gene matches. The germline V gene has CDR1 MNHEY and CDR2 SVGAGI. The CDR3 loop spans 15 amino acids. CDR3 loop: CASSYTVHRGYEQYF. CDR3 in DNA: TGTGCCAGCAGTTACACTGTTCACAGGGGCTACGAGCAGTACTTC.

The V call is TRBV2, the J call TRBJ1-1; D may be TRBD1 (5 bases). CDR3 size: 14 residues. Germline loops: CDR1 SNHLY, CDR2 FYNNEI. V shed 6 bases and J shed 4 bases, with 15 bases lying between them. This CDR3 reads CASRFLTGPTEAFF. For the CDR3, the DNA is TGTGCCAGCAGGTTCCTTACGGGGCCCACTGAAGCTTTCTTT.